Sequencing of this T cell receptor (beta chain) was carried out in a study of cytomegalovirus exposure and HLA in healthy donors. Germline V gene data show CDR1 as KGHSH and CDR2 as LQKENI. V gave up 3 bases and J gave up 0 bases, with 15 bases separating them. The CDR3 has 17 residues. Use of 60 Vbeta and 13 Jbeta primers characterized the PCR. Generated by immunoSEQ multiplex PCR, the TCRdb table keeps only in-frame clones and is missing some. The sample holds some 150,000 clones, around 90% seen once. The clonotype comes from a woman aged 30 to 39 in good health and CMV-seronegative. The specimen was PBMCs. The V and J genes are TRBV18 and TRBJ1-5; tentatively, D is TRBD1 (5 bases). The chain's CDR3 is CASSPSIGVYSNQPQHF. The CDR3 DNA is TGTGCCAGCTCACCTTCGATAGGGGTGTATAGCAATCAGCCCCAGCATTTT. The entire variable domain, with the rest obtained from reference TRBV18 and TRBJ1-5, is as follows: NAGVMQNPRHLVRRRGQEARLRCSPMKGHSHVYWYRQLPEEGLKFMVYLQKENIIDESGMPKERFSAEFPKEGPSILRIQQVVRGDSAAYFCASSPSIGVYSNQPQHFGDGTRLSIL.